Shown below are 17 T cell receptor beta chains from a single sample sequenced in a study of technical replicates of blood from a handful of donors (dated by TCRdb to the late 2010s). To prepare the library, the immunoSEQ multiplex PCR assay was applied. Here the immuneACCESS table is served through TCRdb, limited to in-frame sequences with V and J called. Missing clones are a known gap in these copies; in checked studies unresolved V genes cover under half, and the rest lacks a known reason. Here the sample has about 97,000 clones; over 95% occur a single time. Of the sample, approximately 0.2% is held by the ten largest clones. The sample comprised T cells isolated from PBMCs. The receptor source for this set is a human donor in good health.

The chain is built from TRBV28 and TRBJ2-1, with D uncertain. The ends were cut back, 5 bases at V and 8 bases at J, with 13 bases in the middle. This CDR3 has 13 amino acids. The germline CDR1 and CDR2 sequences are MDHEN and SYDVKM. This chain's CDR3 is CASSQTAGYEQFF. Written as DNA, the CDR3 is TGTGCCAGCAGTCAAACGGCCGGGTATGAGCAGTTCTTC.

This chain links TRBV5-1 with TRBJ2-2; TRBD2 aligns across 7 bases. CDR1 SGHRS and CDR2 YFSETQ come from the germline V gene. This CDR3 is built from 15 residues. V was clipped by 4 bases and J by 1 base; unmatched bases: 4. The CDR3 DNA follows: TGCGCCAGCAGCAGGGACTACCAGAACACCGGGGAGCTGTTTTTT. This translates into CASSRDYQNTGELFF.

The chain has TRBV5-6 and TRBJ2-3, with TRBD2 matching 8 bases. With V trimmed by 1 base and J by 5 bases, 3 bases remained unmatched. Per the germline V gene, CDR1 is SGHDT and CDR2 is YYEEEE. This CDR3 has 14 residues. DNA for the CDR3: TGTGCCAGCAGCTTGCTTACTAGCGGAGATACGCAGTATTTT. Amino acids: CASSLLTSGDTQYF.

J is TRBJ1-1 and V is TRBV6-1; perhaps TRBD1 as D (6 bases). V lost 3 bases and J 0 bases, leaving 8 bases between the germline ends. The CDR3 is made up of 14 amino acids. The germline gives CDR1 MNHNS, CDR2 SASEGT. CDR3 DNA: TGTGCCAGCAGTGAGGACAGCTTGAACACTGAAGCTTTCTTT. Amino acids: CASSEDSLNTEAFF.

The rearrangement links TRBV4-1 to TRBJ1-2; the match to TRBD1 covers 10 bases. After removal of 3 bases from V and 6 bases from J, the junction contained 1 base not matched to a gene. Germline V gene data show CDR1 as MGHRA and CDR2 as YSYEKL. The CDR3 is made up of 13 amino acids. This CDR3 reads CASSQTGGHGYTF. The CDR3 DNA is TGCGCCAGCAGCCAGACAGGGGGCCATGGCTACACCTTC.

The chain recombines TRBV5-1 with TRBJ2-7, with 16 nucleotides matching TRBD2. From germline, CDR1 is SGHRS and CDR2 YFSETQ. The CDR3 has 16 amino acids. V shed 4 bases and J 3 bases; nucleotides not matched to a gene: 4. CDR3: CASSMGLAGGFYEQYF. The CDR3, as DNA: TGCGCCAGCAGCATGGGACTAGCGGGGGGGTTCTACGAGCAGTACTTC.

This clone was detected once. The CDR3 here is CASNTGYMNTEAFF. For the CDR3, the DNA is TGCGCCAGCAACACAGGGTACATGAACACTGAAGCTTTCTTT. The V and J genes are TRBV10-2 and TRBJ1-1; D might be TRBD1 (6 bases). Trimming stripped 7 bases from V and 0 bases from J, with 12 bases between. This CDR3 is built from 14 residues. Germline assignment: CDR1 WSHSY and CDR2 SAAADI.

The rearrangement joins TRBV14 to TRBJ2-2, with TRBD2 as a possible D gene (6 bases). CDR3 length: 14 amino acids. The V gene's germline CDR1 is SGHDN and CDR2 FVKESK. Trimming cost V 4 bases and J 4 bases, with 10 bases left between them. The CDR3 DNA reads as TGTGCCAGCAGCCGGGACTGGTCCACCGGGGAGCTGTTTTTT. Its translation is CASSRDWSTGELFF.

The CDR3 DNA reads as TGCGCCAGCAGCTTGGAACAGGGGGCTGGGGTGAATGAGCAGTTCTTC. Translated: CASSLEQGAGVNEQFF. The chain has TRBV5-1 and TRBJ2-1, with 9 nucleotides matching TRBD1. The CDR3 is made up of 16 amino acids. Looked up from germline, CDR1 is SGHRS and CDR2 is YFSETQ. V shed 0 bases and J 7 bases; nucleotides not matched to a gene: 8. The full variable domain, rest sourced from reference TRBV5-1 and TRBJ2-1, is KAGVTQTPRYLIKTRGQQVTLSCSPISGHRSVSWYQQTPGQGLQFLFEYFSETQRNKGNFPGRFSGRQFSNSRSEMNVSTLELGDSALYLCASSLEQGAGVNEQFFGPGTRLTVL.

The rearrangement joins TRBV11-2 to TRBJ1-2, with a weak D call TRBD1 (5 bases). V dropped 3 bases and J dropped 7 bases, with 21 bases sitting between them. CDR1 and CDR2 from the germline V gene are SGHAT and FQNNGV. The CDR3 covers 16 residues. CDR3 in amino acids: CASSFSQPGGSSGYTF. The CDR3 nucleotides read TGTGCCAGCAGCTTCAGTCAACCCGGGGGGTCCAGTGGCTACACCTTC.

The chain employs TRBV10-3 and TRBJ2-3, with 11 bases matching TRBD2. V was pared by 6 bases and J by 0 bases, with 17 bases of the junction left unmatched. The CDR3 runs 20 residues. The germline CDR1 and CDR2 sequences are ENHRY and SYGVKD. CDR3 residues: CAISDPRLAGGTFSTDTQYF. The CDR3 DNA reads TGTGCCATCAGCGATCCCCGTCTAGCGGGGGGAACCTTTAGCACAGATACGCAGTATTTT.

The chain links TRBV4-2 to TRBJ2-5, with 8 bases aligning to TRBD2. With V trimmed by 0 bases and J by 7 bases, 10 bases remained unmatched. The germline gives CDR1 LGHNA, CDR2 YNFKEQ. The CDR3 is 16 amino acids. CDR3 amino acids: CASSQDGRGGKVTQYF. Written as DNA, the CDR3 is TGTGCCAGCAGCCAAGATGGTCGGGGGGGAAAGGTGACCCAGTACTTC.

This sequence joins TRBV13 and TRBJ2-5; D possibly corresponds to TRBD1 (5 bases). The V and J ends lost 1 base and 5 bases respectively, with 14 bases between them. Germline V lookup: CDR1 PRHDT, CDR2 FYEKMQ (reference sequence). The CDR3 is 15 amino acids. Written as DNA, the CDR3 is TGTGCCAGCAGCTTAGCGCAGGGATCCACGGAGACCCAGTACTTC. Residues: CASSLAQGSTETQYF.

This clone showed up just once. This chain links TRBV27 with TRBJ2-7, with TRBD1 matching 8 bases. The germline CDR1 and CDR2 sequences are MNHEY and SMNVEV (reference sequence). The CDR3 consists of 14 residues. J gave up 5 bases and V 2 bases, and 5 bases lay outside the gene matches. The CDR3 sequence: CASSLNRGTDEQYF. As DNA, the CDR3 is TGTGCCAGCAGTTTAAACAGGGGGACGGACGAGCAGTACTTC.

The chain carries TRBV4-1 and TRBJ2-3; perhaps TRBD2 as D (7 bases). V lost 3 bases, J lost 7 bases, and 20 bases lay in between. The CDR3 has 16 residues. The germline gives CDR1 MGHRA, CDR2 YSYEKL. The chain's CDR3 is CASSHSGGVPAHTQYF. CDR3 coding DNA: TGCGCCAGCAGCCACTCGGGGGGCGTGCCCGCACATACGCAGTATTTT.

A single count supports this clone. For the CDR3, the DNA is TGTGCCAGCAGCTTAGGGTTCCGGACTAGCGGGAACACCGGGGAGCTGTTTTTT. This sequence encodes CASSLGFRTSGNTGELFF. This sequence joins TRBV11-3 and TRBJ2-2; 10 nucleotides line up with TRBD2. Germline CDR1 and CDR2: SGHNT and YENEEA. J lost 1 base, V lost 1 base, and 6 bases had no gene match. There are 18 residues in the CDR3.

The chain recombines TRBV6-5 with TRBJ2-1, with 7 bases identical to TRBD1. Unmatched junction bases numbered 13, after V lost 1 base and J lost 10 bases. The germline V gene encodes CDR1 MNHEY and CDR2 SVGAGI. This CDR3 spans 16 amino acids. Written as DNA, the CDR3 is TGTGCCAGCAGTTACTTCAAACAGGGGAAACTTGGAGAGCAGTTCTTC. Protein: CASSYFKQGKLGEQFF.